This is a list of T cell receptor beta chains from one sample in a study of shared clonotypes between healthy human individuals. The repertoire was sequenced with immunoSEQ multiplex PCR; TCRdb's copy has only in-frame clones and lacks some. Of 1,400,000 or so clones in the sample, roughly 98.5% are singletons; the top ten hold over 0.3%. Specimen: naive CD4+ T cells sorted from blood. These receptors originate from a man in his thirties or forties in good health. CDR3s include the opening cysteine and the closing phenylalanine or tryptophan. A D gene is named only where the DNA matches it firmly. Clone sizes are given selectively: once, few, many, or a class where the clone is expanded.

clone size,D gene,V gene,J gene,CDR3 DNA,CDR3 protein
.,TRBD2,TRBV29-1,TRBJ2-3,TGCAGCGTTGGACTAGCGGGATGGGATACGCAGTATTTT,CSVGLAGWDTQYF
.,.,TRBV10-1,TRBJ2-7,TGCGCCAGCAGTGAGGGTCCAACGCTCTACGAGCAGTACTTC,CASSEGPTLYEQYF
.,.,TRBV7-9,TRBJ1-3,TGTGCCAGCAGCTTCGAGGTCTTTGGAAACACCATATATTTT,CASSFEVFGNTIYF
.,.,TRBV4-3,TRBJ2-7,TGCGCCAGCAGCCAAGAGGATACTAGCTACGAGCAGTACTTC,CASSQEDTSYEQYF
.,.,TRBV19,TRBJ2-7,TGTGCCAGTGGACAGCCCCCATACTACGAGCAGTACTTC,CASGQPPYYEQYF
.,.,TRBV28,TRBJ1-4,TGTGCCAGCAGTGCCGCGCAGCCAGGCGGGGAAAAACTGTTTTTT,CASSAAQPGGEKLFF
.,.,TRBV18,TRBJ2-5,TGTGCCAGCTCACCAAAAGGAGAGACCCAGTACTTC,CASSPKGETQYF
once,.,TRBV2,TRBJ2-6,TGTGCCAGCAGTTCTGGACGACTCCGCTCTGGGGCCAACGTCCTGACTTTC,CASSSGRLRSGANVLTF
once,.,TRBV19,TRBJ1-1,TGTGCCAGTAGTATCGACAGGATCGGGGGTGAAGCTTTCTTT,CASSIDRIGGEAFF
.,TRBD1,TRBV29-1,TRBJ1-2,TGCAGCGTTGAGGGACAGGGATTTGGCTACACCTTC,CSVEGQGFGYTF
once,.,TRBV9,TRBJ2-5,TGTGCCAGCAGCGTAGCACTGCCTGGGGTAGAGACCCAGTACTTC,CASSVALPGVETQYF
.,.,TRBV7-9,TRBJ1-1,TGTGCCAGCAGCTTTGACGGAAGGGGGGTCAGAGGGAACACTGAAGCTTTCTTT,CASSFDGRGVRGNTEAFF
.,TRBD2,TRBV18,TRBJ2-5,TGTGCCAGCTCACCACCGCTTAGCGGGAAAGAGACCCAGTACTTC,CASSPPLSGKETQYF
.,.,TRBV18,TRBJ1-1,TGTGCCAGCTCACCGCTAACAGGACCCCTATCCCCGAACACTGAAGCTTTCTTT,CASSPLTGPLSPNTEAFF
few,.,TRBV2,TRBJ2-7,TGTGCCAGCAGTGAAAACTACGAGCAGTACTTC,CASSENYEQYF
.,.,TRBV6-6,TRBJ2-3,TGTGCCAGCAGTCCGCCCCACACAGATACGCAGTATTTT,CASSPPHTDTQYF
.,.,TRBV15,TRBJ1-1,TGTGCCACCAGCAGAGATCTCAGGGACACTGAAGCTTTCTTT,CATSRDLRDTEAFF
.,.,TRBV7-7,TRBJ2-3,TGTGCCAGCAGCCCCTTGGCGGGACGAAGCACAGATACGCAGTATTTT,CASSPLAGRSTDTQYF
.,.,TRBV5-6,TRBJ2-1,TGTGCCGGATCCGAGCGGGACAATGAGCAGTTCTTC,CAGSERDNEQFF
.,TRBD1,TRBV18,TRBJ2-7,TGTGCCAGCTCATCTCCCGGGACAGGTGCCTACGAGCAGTACTTC,CASSSPGTGAYEQYF
.,TRBD1,TRBV5-4,TRBJ2-1,TGTGCCAGCAGCTCACAGGGGGCGCTTGAGCAGTTCTTC,CASSSQGALEQFF
.,.,TRBV6-5,TRBJ2-7,TGTGCCAGCGCCTCAGTCTACGAGCAGTACTTC,CASASVYEQYF
.,.,TRBV27,TRBJ2-2,TGTGCCAGCAAGGGGAAGAAGGACACCGGGGAGCTGTTTTTT,CASKGKKDTGELFF
.,.,TRBV14,TRBJ2-3,TGTGCCAGCAGCCAAGCCCACACACACACAGATACGCAGTATTTT,CASSQAHTHTDTQYF
.,TRBD1,TRBV6-4,TRBJ2-5,TGTGCCAGCAGTGCCGGGACAGGGCACCAAGAGACCCAGTACTTC,CASSAGTGHQETQYF
.,TRBD1,TRBV9,TRBJ2-5,TGTGCCAGCAGTGACAGGGCTCATCAAGAGACCCAGTACTTC,CASSDRAHQETQYF
.,TRBD1,TRBV5-6,TRBJ2-3,TGTGCCAGCAGCTTGGTACGGACAGGGACAGATACGCAGTATTTT,CASSLVRTGTDTQYF
.,TRBD2,TRBV25-1,TRBJ2-7,TGTGCCAGCGGGAGGGTTTACGAGCAGTACTTC,CASGRVYEQYF
.,TRBD1,TRBV28,TRBJ1-2,TGTGCCAGCACCGGCGGACAGGGGCGTTATGGCTACACCTTC,CASTGGQGRYGYTF